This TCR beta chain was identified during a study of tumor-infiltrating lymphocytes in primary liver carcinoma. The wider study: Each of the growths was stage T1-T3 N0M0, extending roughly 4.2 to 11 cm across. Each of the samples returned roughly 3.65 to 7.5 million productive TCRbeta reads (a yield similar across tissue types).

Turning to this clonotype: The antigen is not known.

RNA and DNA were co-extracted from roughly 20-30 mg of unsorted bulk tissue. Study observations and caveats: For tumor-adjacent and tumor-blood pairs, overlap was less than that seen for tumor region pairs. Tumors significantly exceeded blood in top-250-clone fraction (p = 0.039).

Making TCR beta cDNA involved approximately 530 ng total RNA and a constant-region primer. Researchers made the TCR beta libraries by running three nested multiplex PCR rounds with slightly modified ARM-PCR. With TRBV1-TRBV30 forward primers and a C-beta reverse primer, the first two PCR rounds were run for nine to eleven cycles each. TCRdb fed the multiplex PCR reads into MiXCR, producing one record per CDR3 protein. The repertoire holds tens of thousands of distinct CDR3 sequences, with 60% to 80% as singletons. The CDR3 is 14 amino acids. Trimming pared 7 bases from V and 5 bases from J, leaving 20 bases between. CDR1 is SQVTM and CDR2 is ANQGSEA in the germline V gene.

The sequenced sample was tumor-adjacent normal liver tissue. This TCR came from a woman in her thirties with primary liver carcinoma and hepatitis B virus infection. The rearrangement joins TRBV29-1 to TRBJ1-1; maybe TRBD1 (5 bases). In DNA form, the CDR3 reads TGCAGCGCCGGAAAAGGGGTGCTTGGTACTGAAGCTTTCTTT. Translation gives CSAGKGVLGTEAFF.